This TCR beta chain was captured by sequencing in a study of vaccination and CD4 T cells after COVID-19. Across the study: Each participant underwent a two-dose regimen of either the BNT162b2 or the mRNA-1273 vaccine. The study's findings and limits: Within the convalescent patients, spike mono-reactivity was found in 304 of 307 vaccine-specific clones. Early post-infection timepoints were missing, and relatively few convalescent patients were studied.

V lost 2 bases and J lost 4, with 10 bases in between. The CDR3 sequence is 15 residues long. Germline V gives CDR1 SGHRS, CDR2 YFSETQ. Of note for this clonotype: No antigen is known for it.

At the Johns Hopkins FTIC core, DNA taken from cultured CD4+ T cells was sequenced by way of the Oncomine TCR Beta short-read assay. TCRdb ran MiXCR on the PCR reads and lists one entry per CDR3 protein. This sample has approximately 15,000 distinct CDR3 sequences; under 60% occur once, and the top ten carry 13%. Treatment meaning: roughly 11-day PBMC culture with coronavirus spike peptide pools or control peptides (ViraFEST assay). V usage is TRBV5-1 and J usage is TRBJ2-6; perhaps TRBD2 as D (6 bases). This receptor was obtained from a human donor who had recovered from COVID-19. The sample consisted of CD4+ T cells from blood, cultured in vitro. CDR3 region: CASSFGTRGANVLTF. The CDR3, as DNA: TGCGCCAGCAGCTTCGGGACTCGCGGGGCCAACGTCCTGACTTTC.